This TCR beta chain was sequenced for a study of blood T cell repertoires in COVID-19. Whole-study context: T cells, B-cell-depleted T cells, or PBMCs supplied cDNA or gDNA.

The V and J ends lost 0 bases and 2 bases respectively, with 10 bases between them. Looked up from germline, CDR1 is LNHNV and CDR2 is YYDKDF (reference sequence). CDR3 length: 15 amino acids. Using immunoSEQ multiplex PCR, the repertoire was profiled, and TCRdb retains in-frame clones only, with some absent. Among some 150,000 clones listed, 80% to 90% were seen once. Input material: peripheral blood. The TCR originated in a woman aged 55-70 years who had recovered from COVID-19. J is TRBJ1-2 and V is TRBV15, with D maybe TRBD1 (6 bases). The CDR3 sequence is CATSRDAGANYGYTF. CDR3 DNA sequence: TGTGCCACCAGCAGAGATGCGGGGGCCAACTATGGCTACACCTTC.